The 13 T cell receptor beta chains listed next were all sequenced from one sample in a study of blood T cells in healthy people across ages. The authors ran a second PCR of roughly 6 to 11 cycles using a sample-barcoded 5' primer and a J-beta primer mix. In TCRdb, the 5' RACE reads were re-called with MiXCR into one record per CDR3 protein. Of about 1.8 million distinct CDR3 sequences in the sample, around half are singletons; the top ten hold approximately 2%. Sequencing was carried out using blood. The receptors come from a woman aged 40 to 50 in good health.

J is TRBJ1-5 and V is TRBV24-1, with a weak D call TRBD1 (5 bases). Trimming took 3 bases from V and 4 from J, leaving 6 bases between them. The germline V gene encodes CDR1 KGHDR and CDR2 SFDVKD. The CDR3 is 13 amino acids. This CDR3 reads CATSDGGNQPQHF. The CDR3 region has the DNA TGTGCCACCAGTGATGGGGGTAATCAGCCCCAGCATTTT.

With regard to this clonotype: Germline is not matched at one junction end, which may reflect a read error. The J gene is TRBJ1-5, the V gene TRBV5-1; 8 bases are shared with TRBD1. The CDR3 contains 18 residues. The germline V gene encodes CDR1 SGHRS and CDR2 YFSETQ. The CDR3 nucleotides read TGCGCCAGCAGCTTGGGGCCAGGGGGCGCGGTAGGCAATCGGCCCCAGCATTTT. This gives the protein CASSLGPGGAVGNRPQHF.

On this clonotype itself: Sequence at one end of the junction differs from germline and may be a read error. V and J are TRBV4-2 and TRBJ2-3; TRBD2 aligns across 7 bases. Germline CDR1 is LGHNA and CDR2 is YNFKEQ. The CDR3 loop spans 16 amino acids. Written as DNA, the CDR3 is TGTGCCGGCAGCCAAGCGGGGACCCGAAGCACAGATACGCAGTATTTT. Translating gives CAGSQAGTRSTDTQYF.

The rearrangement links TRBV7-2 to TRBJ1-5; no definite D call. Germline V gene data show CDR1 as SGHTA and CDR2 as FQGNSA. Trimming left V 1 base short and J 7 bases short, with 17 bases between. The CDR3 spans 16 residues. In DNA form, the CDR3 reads TGTGCCAGCAGCTTAGGGCAAGACCAGAGTGGGCAGCCCCAGCATTTT. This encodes CASSLGQDQSGQPQHF. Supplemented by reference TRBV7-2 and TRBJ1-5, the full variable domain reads GAGVSQSPSNKVTEKGKDVELRCDPISGHTALYWYRQSLGQGLEFLIYFQGNSAPDKSGLPSDRFSAERTGGSVSTLTIQRTQQEDSAVYLCASSLGQDQSGQPQHFGDGTRLSIL.

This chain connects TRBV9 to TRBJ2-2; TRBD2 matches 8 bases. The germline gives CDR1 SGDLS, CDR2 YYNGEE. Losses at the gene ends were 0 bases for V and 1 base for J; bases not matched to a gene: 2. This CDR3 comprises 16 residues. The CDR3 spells CASSVGAGVNTGELFF. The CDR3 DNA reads TGTGCCAGCAGCGTAGGAGCGGGGGTGAACACCGGGGAGCTGTTTTTT.

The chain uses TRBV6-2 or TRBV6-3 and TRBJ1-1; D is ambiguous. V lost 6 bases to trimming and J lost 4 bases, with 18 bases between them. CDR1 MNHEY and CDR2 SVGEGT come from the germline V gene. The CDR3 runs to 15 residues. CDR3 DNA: TGTGCCAGCAGCCCTCGGGAGCTGATAAGCACTGAAGCTTTCTTT. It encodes CASSPRELISTEAFF.

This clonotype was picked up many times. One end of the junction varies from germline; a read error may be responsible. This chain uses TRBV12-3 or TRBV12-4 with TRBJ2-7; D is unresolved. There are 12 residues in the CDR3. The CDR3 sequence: CASSLARGEQYF. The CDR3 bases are TGTGCCAGCAGCTTAGCTAGAGGCGAGCAGTACTTC.

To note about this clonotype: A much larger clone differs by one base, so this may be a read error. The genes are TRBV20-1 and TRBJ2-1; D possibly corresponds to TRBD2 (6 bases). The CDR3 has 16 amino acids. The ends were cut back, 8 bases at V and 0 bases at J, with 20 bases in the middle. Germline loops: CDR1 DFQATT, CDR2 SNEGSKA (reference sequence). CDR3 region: CSTPPLGRSSYNEQFF. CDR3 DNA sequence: TGCAGTACTCCTCCTCTTGGGAGGAGCTCCTACAATGAGCAGTTCTTC.

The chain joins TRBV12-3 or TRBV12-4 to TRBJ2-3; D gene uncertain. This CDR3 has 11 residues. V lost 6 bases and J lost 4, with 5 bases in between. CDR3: CASRSPDTQYF. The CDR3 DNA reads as TGTGCCAGCAGGTCACCAGATACGCAGTATTTT.

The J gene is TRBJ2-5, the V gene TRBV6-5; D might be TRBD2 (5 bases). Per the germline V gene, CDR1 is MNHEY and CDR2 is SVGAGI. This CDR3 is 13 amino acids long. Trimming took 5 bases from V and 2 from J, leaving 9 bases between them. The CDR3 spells CASSRERQETQYF. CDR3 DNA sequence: TGTGCCAGCAGTAGGGAGCGGCAAGAGACCCAGTACTTC.

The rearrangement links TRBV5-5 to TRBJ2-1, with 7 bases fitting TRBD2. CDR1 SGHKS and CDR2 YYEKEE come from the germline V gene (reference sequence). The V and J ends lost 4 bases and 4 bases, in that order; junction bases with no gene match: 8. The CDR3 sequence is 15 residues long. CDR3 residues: CASSGPGGTYNEQFF. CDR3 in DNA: TGTGCCAGCAGCGGACCGGGGGGTACATACAATGAGCAGTTCTTC.

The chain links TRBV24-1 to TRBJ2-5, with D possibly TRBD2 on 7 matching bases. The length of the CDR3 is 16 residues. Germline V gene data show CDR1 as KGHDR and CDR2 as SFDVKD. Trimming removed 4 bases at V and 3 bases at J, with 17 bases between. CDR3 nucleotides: TGTGCCACCAGTGAGAAATTGGGGGGGGGCAAAGAGACCCAGTACTTC. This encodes CATSEKLGGGKETQYF.

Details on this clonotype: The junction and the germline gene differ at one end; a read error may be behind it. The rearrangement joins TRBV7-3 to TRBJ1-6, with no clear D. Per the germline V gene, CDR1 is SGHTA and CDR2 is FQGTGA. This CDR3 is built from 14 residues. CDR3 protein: CAGSAGWGNSPLHF. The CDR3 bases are TGTGCCGGCAGCGCCGGTTGGGGAAATTCACCCCTCCACTTT.